The rows below give T cell receptor beta chains drawn from one sample of a study of cytomegalovirus exposure and HLA in healthy donors. Clones were read by immunoSEQ multiplex PCR, and TCRdb kept only the in-frame ones, dropping some. The sample shows 150,000 to 200,000 clones, roughly 78% of them seen only once. Sequenced input: PBMCs. These receptors originate from a woman aged 40 to 50 in good health and CMV-seronegative. CDR3s include the opening cysteine and the closing phenylalanine or tryptophan. The D gene is left open where the match is weak. Rows give clone size only sometimes, using once, few, many, or a class for an expanded clone.

j_call,clone_size,cdr3_length,d_call,v_call,cdr3_nt,cdr3_aa
TRBJ2-1,NA,14,TRBD2,TRBV19,TGTGCCAGTAGTGTCACGGGACTAACCAATGAGCAGTTCTTC,CASSVTGLTNEQFF
TRBJ1-1,NA,16,NA,TRBV29-1,TGCAGCGTTTTTGGGCAGCTCACTCTCATGAACACTGAAGCTTTCTTT,CSVFGQLTLMNTEAFF
TRBJ1-1,NA,14,NA,TRBV9,TGTGCCAGCAGCGGGGGGCTTACGAACACTGAAGCTTTCTTT,CASSGGLTNTEAFF
TRBJ2-3,NA,15,NA,TRBV2,TGTGCCAGCGTTTCGGGCAGGGCGAGCACAGATACGCAGTATTTT,CASVSGRASTDTQYF
TRBJ1-5,NA,15,TRBD1,TRBV10-2,TGCGCCAGCAGCAAGAAACAGGGGAAGAGTCAGCCCCAGCATTTT,CASSKKQGKSQPQHF
TRBJ1-6,few,14,NA,TRBV19,TGTGCCAGTACCCGGGAGGGGATGAATTCACCCCTCCACTTT,CASTREGMNSPLHF
TRBJ1-1,NA,14,TRBD1,TRBV10-3,TGTGCCATCAGTGGGCAGGGGGGCAAGACTGAAGCTTTCTTT,CAISGQGGKTEAFF
TRBJ2-3,NA,16,NA,TRBV19,TGTGCCAGTAGTACATACCGGGAGCCGAGCACAGATACGCAGTATTTT,CASSTYREPSTDTQYF
TRBJ2-5,NA,15,TRBD2,TRBV6-6,TGTGCCAGCAGTTACTCTAGCGGGGGGGCCGGGACCCAGTACTTC,CASSYSSGGAGTQYF
TRBJ2-1,NA,13,TRBD1,TRBV15,TGTGCCACCAGCAGACAACAGGGGTGGGAGCAGTTCTTC,CATSRQQGWEQFF
TRBJ1-1,many,11,NA,TRBV25-1,TGTGCCAGCGGCCGGAACACTGAAGCTTTCTTT,CASGRNTEAFF
TRBJ1-2,NA,18,TRBD1,TRBV19,TGTGCCAGCGCCCCATTGACAGGGGGCGCGAGGAATGCCTATGGCTACACCTTC,CASAPLTGGARNAYGYTF
TRBJ1-1,NA,17,TRBD1,TRBV28,TGTGCCAGCACCACAAGCGCCCTACAGGGGTCGAACACTGAAGCTTTCTTT,CASTTSALQGSNTEAFF
TRBJ1-2,NA,15,TRBD1,TRBV5-1,TGCGCCAGCAAGGGACAGGGTTTTCTATACTATGGCTACACCTTC,CASKGQGFLYYGYTF
TRBJ2-7,NA,15,NA,TRBV5-1,TGCGCCAGCGCCAGGGCGGCGGGGCAGGGCTACGAGCAGTACTTC,CASARAAGQGYEQYF
TRBJ2-2,NA,14,TRBD2,TRBV27,TGTGCCAGCAGTCCATGGGGGAGGGGCGGGGAGCTGTTTTTT,CASSPWGRGGELFF
TRBJ2-7,few,13,NA,TRBV7-2,TGTGCCAGCAGCCGGGGGCGGGGGTACGAGCAGTACTTC,CASSRGRGYEQYF
TRBJ2-6,few,14,NA,TRBV5-1,TGCGCCAGCAGAGACAGCTCTGGGGCCAACGTCCTGACTTTC,CASRDSSGANVLTF
TRBJ1-6,few,15,NA,TRBV5-8,TGTGCCAGCAGCCCGTGGACAGTAACTAATTCACCCCTCCACTTT,CASSPWTVTNSPLHF
TRBJ2-3,NA,16,NA,TRBV5-6,TGTGCCAGCAGCTTGTTATCGGCAGGAAGCACAGATACGCAGTATTTT,CASSLLSAGSTDTQYF
TRBJ2-7,NA,17,TRBD1,TRBV5-1,TGCGCCAGCAGCCCGACTACGGGACAGGTTAGCTCCTACGAGCAGTACTTC,CASSPTTGQVSSYEQYF
TRBJ2-2,NA,15,TRBD2,TRBV19,TGTGCCAGTAGTTTCAGCGGGGCCCTCACCGGGGAGCTGTTTTTT,CASSFSGALTGELFF
TRBJ1-2,NA,13,NA,TRBV19,TGTGCCAGTAGAAACGACAGGTTTTATGGCTACACCTTC,CASRNDRFYGYTF
TRBJ2-7,NA,16,TRBD1,TRBV5-1,TGCGCCAGCAGCACCCGACAGGGGGACAAGGCCTACGAGCAGTACTTC,CASSTRQGDKAYEQYF
TRBJ1-1,NA,13,NA,TRBV5-1,TGCGCCAGCAGCTCGGGACACAACACTGAAGCTTTCTTT,CASSSGHNTEAFF
TRBJ2-7,NA,11,NA,TRBV20-1,TGCAGTGCTAGAGATCAGGGGGAGGTGTACTTC,CSARDQGEVYF
TRBJ2-5,NA,14,TRBD2,TRBV5-1,TGCGCCAGCAGCTACGGACTAGCAGAAGAGACCCAGTACTTC,CASSYGLAEETQYF
TRBJ1-1,NA,20,TRBD1,TRBV19,TGTGCCAGTCGCCCAAAAATGGTGACAGGGGGTGCGGCGGGAAACACTGAAGCTTTCTTT,CASRPKMVTGGAAGNTEAFF
TRBJ1-6,NA,13,TRBD1,TRBV18,TGTGCCAGCTCACCAGACAGGGCTTCACCCCTCCACTTT,CASSPDRASPLHF
TRBJ2-5,few,15,TRBD1,TRBV18,TGTGCCAGCTCCAAAGTAGGGACAGGGCGAGAGACCCAGTACTTC,CASSKVGTGRETQYF
TRBJ1-1,NA,15,TRBD1,TRBV18,TGTGCCAGCTCACCACAGGGGGCTGGTATCACTGAAGCTTTCTTT,CASSPQGAGITEAFF
TRBJ2-1,NA,17,TRBD2,TRBV7-8,TGTGCCAGCAGCCCGAGTTCACTAGCGGGGGCGTACAATGAGCAGTTCTTC,CASSPSSLAGAYNEQFF
TRBJ1-3,NA,15,TRBD1,TRBV7-9,TGTGCCAGCAGCTTAGCGACAGGGATTGGAAACACCATATATTTT,CASSLATGIGNTIYF
TRBJ2-5,NA,16,NA,TRBV9,TGTGCCAGCAGCGTAGAAGGGGCGGGGACCCAAGAGACCCAGTACTTC,CASSVEGAGTQETQYF
TRBJ1-3,NA,15,NA,TRBV14,TGTGCCAGCAGCCAAGGGACATCCTATGGAAACACCATATATTTT,CASSQGTSYGNTIYF
TRBJ2-7,NA,14,NA,TRBV5-1,TGCGCCAGCAGCCCTCGACAGAGCTCCTACGAGCAGTACTTC,CASSPRQSSYEQYF
TRBJ2-1,NA,18,TRBD1,TRBV7-2,TGTGCCAGCAGCTCCCGCATGAGAGCAGGGGGCAGTCACAATGAGCAGTTCTTC,CASSSRMRAGGSHNEQFF
TRBJ1-2,NA,14,NA,TRBV6-5,TGTGCCAGCAGCCGGGATAATTCTTACTATGGCTACACCTTC,CASSRDNSYYGYTF
TRBJ1-2,NA,15,TRBD1,TRBV6-5,TGTGCCAGCAGTGGAGACAGGGGGCGTCGACAAGGCTACACCTTC,CASSGDRGRRQGYTF
TRBJ2-3,NA,16,TRBD2,TRBV2,TGTGCCAGCAGTGAACGAAGCGGGGCAAGCACAGATACGCAGTATTTT,CASSERSGASTDTQYF
TRBJ2-1,NA,15,TRBD2,TRBV5-4,TGTGCCAGCAGCGTGGGACTAGCGGACTACAATGAGCAGTTCTTC,CASSVGLADYNEQFF
TRBJ1-6,few,14,NA,TRBV7-2,TGTGCCACCCCCGAGGGACTTGGAGTGTCACCCCTCCACTTT,CATPEGLGVSPLHF
TRBJ1-1,NA,18,NA,TRBV6-4,TGTGCCAGCAGTGAGGACCCTTCCACGACAGGTATGAACACTGAAGCTTTCTTT,CASSEDPSTTGMNTEAFF
TRBJ1-2,few,14,NA,TRBV4-1,TGCGCCAGCAGCCAAGTAGCCAGGGTCGATGGCTACACCTTC,CASSQVARVDGYTF
TRBJ1-3,NA,15,TRBD1,TRBV5-4,TGTGCCAGCAGCTTGGCCGGACAGGGTGGAAACACCATATATTTT,CASSLAGQGGNTIYF